The 3 T cell receptor beta chains given below trace back to one sample, sequenced in a study of CD8 T cells in Susac syndrome. A quantity of roughly 0.5 to 1 ug RNA underwent reverse transcription using random hexamers. Each CDR3 protein is one row after TCRdb ran MiXCR on the immunoSEQ multiplex PCR reads. The sample includes roughly 170,000 distinct CDR3 sequences, around 93% of them seen just once. Sequencing was performed on CD4+ T cells from PBMCs. The origin of the receptors is a human donor with multiple sclerosis.

The rearrangement links TRBV4-3 to TRBJ1-1, with D perhaps matching TRBD1 (5 bases). The CDR3 length is 16 residues. Trimming left V 0 bases short and J 6 bases short, with 17 bases between. The germline V gene has CDR1 LGHNA and CDR2 YSLEER. The DNA of the CDR3 is TGCGCCAGCAGCCAAGAGGGGGGACCAGGTGGTGCTGAAGCTTTCTTT. Protein: CASSQEGGPGGAEAFF.

This chain links TRBV30 with TRBJ2-2; possible D gene TRBD1, 5 bases. Trimming removed 4 bases from V and 3 bases from J, with 9 bases in between. CDR1 is GTSNPN and CDR2 is SVGIG in the germline V gene (reference sequence). The CDR3 has 13 amino acids. CDR3 loop: CAWTGYYTGELFF. In DNA, the CDR3 is TGTGCCTGGACAGGGTATTACACCGGGGAGCTGTTTTTT.

This clonotype was observed once. The V call is TRBV2, the J call TRBJ1-5; D unresolved. The germline V and J ends were trimmed by 4 bases and 10 bases, with 8 bases remaining between them. Germline V CDR1 and CDR2: SNHLY, FYNNEI. The CDR3 runs to 11 residues. CDR3: CASSAGHPQHF. CDR3 coding DNA: TGTGCCAGCAGTGCGGGTCATCCCCAGCATTTT.